This paragraph covers one TCR beta chain sequence. The data are from a study of T cell changes during pregnancy in multiple sclerosis. Germline-derived CDR1 and CDR2 are SGDLS and YYNGEE. The trim removed 0 bases at V and 7 bases at J, leaving 8 bases unmatched. The CDR3 extends over 15 amino acids. Profiling relied on immunoSEQ multiplex PCR, and the TCRdb table lists in-frame clones only, not all of them. The sample contains 20,000 to 25,000 clones, around 85% of which appear only once. The material was CD8+ T cells from peripheral blood mononuclear cells, obtained in the first trimester of pregnancy. The chain recombines TRBV9 with TRBJ2-7, with TRBD2 identical over 9 bases. This TCR was sampled from a female donor in good health, enrolled as a control in a pregnancy study. The CDR3 nucleotides are TGTGCCAGCAGCGTAGCGGCGGGGGGGCCGTTTGAGCAGTACTTC. Protein sequence: CASSVAAGGPFEQYF.